This TCR beta chain comes out of a study of T cell repertoires in cytomegalovirus infection. The overall study: Alongside well-studied HLA-B-restricted CMV epitopes, recently identified HLA-C-restricted CMV epitopes were also used. From public TCR beta signatures came an indication of both CMV infection and matching HLA type.

Turning to this clonotype: The antigen is undetermined.

TCRdb processed the reads anew with MiXCR; each CDR3 protein has one entry. This sample has around 100,000 distinct CDR3 sequences, with over 40% found just once. The germline V gene has CDR1 MNHEY and CDR2 SVGAGI. The V segment lost 6 bases and the J segment 7 bases; nucleotides outside the gene matches: 7. The CDR3 runs to 15 residues. The rearrangement uses TRBV6-5 and TRBJ2-1, with TRBD2 identical over 12 bases. The origin of this receptor is a human donor in good health (CMV status not recorded). Some clones in this sample may be carry-over from other donors' samples. The sample was CD8+ T cells from cultured PBMCs, taken from culture after CMV antigen stimulation. CDR3 DNA: TGTGCCAGCAGCCTTACTAGCGGGGGGTGGAATGAGCAGTTCTTC. Amino acids: CASSLTSGGWNEQFF.